The next 3 T cell receptor beta chains were all read from a single sample in a study of beta chain features in type 1 diabetes. General study points: Type 1 diabetes patients had TCRB CDR3s that were shorter (moderately but significantly so) in all four CD4+ subsets.

The sequenced template was cDNA made from the entire isolated RNA. Here immunoSEQ multiplex PCR was the method, and the copy in TCRdb shows in-frame clones only, minus some. This table holds roughly 150,000 clones, around 9.7% found once. No antigen has been assigned to these receptors. What was sequenced was central memory CD4+ T cells from blood. These receptors originate from a woman in her thirties with type 1 diabetes.

The CDR3 sequence: CASGDSRRQPQHF. The CDR3 DNA sequence: TGTGCCAGTGGGGACAGCCGGCGTCAGCCCCAGCATTTT. This chain joins TRBV19 and TRBJ1-5; the match to TRBD1 covers 7 bases. This CDR3 has 13 amino acids. V lost 8 bases to trimming and J lost 6 bases; unmatched junction nucleotides: 7. The germline V gene has CDR1 LNHDA and CDR2 SQIVND (reference sequence).

The chain has TRBV4-1 and TRBJ2-7, with 7 bases that match TRBD1. Germline CDR1 is MGHRA and CDR2 is YSYEKL. J was trimmed by 4 bases and V by 3 bases; bases with no gene match: 6. CDR3 size: 14 residues. CDR3 loop: CASSQTGKPYEQYF. As DNA, the CDR3 is TGCGCCAGCAGCCAGACAGGGAAACCTTACGAGCAGTACTTC.

This clone was counted only a few times. The CDR3, as DNA: TGCGCCAGCATGCCAGATGTCCAAGAGACCCAGTACTTC. Its protein product is CASMPDVQETQYF. The gene calls are TRBV5-1 and TRBJ2-5; D is ambiguous. The CDR3 extends over 13 amino acids. Germline values: CDR1 SGHRS, CDR2 YFSETQ. V lost 6 bases, J lost 1 base, and 10 bases lay in between.